One and the same sample provided the 8 T cell receptor beta chains below, sequenced in a study of CD8 T cells in Susac syndrome. RNA in amounts of about 0.45 to 1 ug was reverse transcribed with random hexamers. Each CDR3 protein is one row after TCRdb ran MiXCR on the immunoSEQ multiplex PCR reads. The sample includes roughly 47,000 distinct CDR3 sequences, roughly 92% seen only once; the top ten take 0.41%. The sequenced material came from CD8+ T cells from PBMCs. These receptors all come from a human donor in good health.

The chain combines TRBV12-3 or TRBV12-4 with TRBJ1-1; D ambiguous. This CDR3 spans 12 amino acids. V was trimmed by 1 base and J by 3 bases, leaving 3 bases between them. The CDR3 region has the DNA TGTGCCAGCAGTTTAGGGTACACTGAAGCTTTCTTT. It yields the protein CASSLGYTEAFF.

This chain uses TRBV21-1 with TRBJ2-7; the table's D call of TRBD1 was not tested on the DNA. TRBV21-1 is a pseudogene locus. This CDR3 has 15 amino acids. For the CDR3, the DNA is TGTGCCAGCAGCTCCTGGACAGGGGAAGTCTCCGAGCAGTACTTC. It encodes CASSSWTGEVSEQYF.

The chain recombines TRBV5-1 with TRBJ2-3; TRBD2 might be the D (6 bases). CDR3 length: 15 residues. V was trimmed by 3 bases and J by 0 bases, leaving 11 bases between them. Germline V CDR1 and CDR2: SGHRS, YFSETQ. In DNA, the CDR3 is TGCGCCAGCAGCTGGGACTCCTCTAGCACAGATACGCAGTATTTT. Protein sequence: CASSWDSSSTDTQYF.

This rearrangement joins TRBV14 to TRBJ2-6; D unclear. This CDR3 is built from 18 residues. Germline V gene lookup returns CDR1 SGHDN and CDR2 FVKESK. Trimming removed 0 bases at V and 3 bases at J, with 15 bases between. CDR3 in DNA: TGTGCCAGCAGCCAAGATTCTGGCTCAAAAATTGGGGCCAACGTCCTGACTTTC. Its protein product is CASSQDSGSKIGANVLTF.

The chain combines TRBV7-9 with TRBJ2-7; 8 nucleotides agree with TRBD2. After removal of 7 bases from V and 3 bases from J, the junction contained 8 bases not matched to a gene. CDR3 length: 14 amino acids. Germline V gene data show CDR1 as SEHNR and CDR2 as FQNEAQ (reference sequence). The CDR3 coding sequence is TGTGCCAGCATTGGGGCGGGAGGTATCTACGAGCAGTACTTC. This encodes CASIGAGGIYEQYF.

This chain uses TRBV7-9 with TRBJ2-3; 7 nucleotides align to TRBD2. The J segment lost 2 bases and the V segment lost 4 bases, leaving 9 bases of the junction unmatched. The CDR3 consists of 16 residues. Germline V gene data show CDR1 as SEHNR and CDR2 as FQNEAQ (reference sequence). CDR3 amino acids: CASSSQRDTLTDTQYF. CDR3 bases: TGTGCCAGCAGCTCGCAGCGGGATACTCTCACAGATACGCAGTATTTT.

The chain uses TRBV19 and TRBJ2-7; D gene uncertain. CDR1 is LNHDA, CDR2 SQIVND, per germline (reference sequence). V shed 3 bases and J shed 5 bases, with 11 bases lying between them. The CDR3 contains 13 residues. The CDR3 coding sequence is TGTGCCAGTAGTATCGGCAGAACGGACGAGCAGTACTTC. This encodes CASSIGRTDEQYF.

This clonotype has only a few counts. The chain combines TRBV4-1 with TRBJ1-3; D gene unclear. Deletions cut 0 bases from V and 2 bases from J, with 11 bases between. The germline gives CDR1 MGHRA, CDR2 YSYEKL. CDR3 size: 16 residues. The CDR3 nucleotides are TGCGCCAGCAGCCAAGACACGAGGACGGCTGGAAACACCATATATTTT. Translation: CASSQDTRTAGNTIYF.